This T cell receptor beta chain is from a study of beta chain features in type 1 diabetes. Study outcomes and limitations: A moderate, significant TCRB CDR3 shortening appeared in type 1 diabetes across four CD4+ subsets. Insertions at VDJ junctions were less frequent in type 1 diabetes patients. These patients also deleted more nucleotides at the same junctions. An over-representation of cells with high TCR expression could result from cDNA sequencing. The analysis here could not establish whether HLA type shapes TCRB rearrangement. Patients' naive, central memory and regulatory TCRB repertoires appeared more alike than those of healthy donors.

Comment on this clone: No antigen is known for it.

All of the isolated RNA was reverse transcribed, so expressed TCRB transcripts were sequenced. Assay: immunoSEQ multiplex PCR; the TCRdb copy retains only in-frame clones and omits some. Of 130,000 or so clones listed, about 10% are singletons. Germline V gene lookup returns CDR1 SGHNT and CDR2 YYREEE (reference sequence). CDR3 size: 13 residues. After removal of 3 bases from V and 9 bases from J, the junction contained 5 bases not matched to a gene. The receptor comes from a young man with type 1 diabetes. This chain uses TRBV5-4 with TRBJ2-1; 8 nucleotides align to TRBD1. Sequencing used central memory CD4+ T cells from blood. CDR3 in DNA: TGTGCCAGCAGCTCGCAGGGGGCGCGTGAGCAGTTCTTC. Translating gives CASSSQGAREQFF.